This T cell receptor (beta chain) stems from a study of T cell repertoires in cytomegalovirus infection. Study results and limitations: Clonotypes of TCR beta that were HLA-C-restricted and CMV-specific dominated the ex vivo response.

TCRdb processed the reads anew with MiXCR; each CDR3 protein has one entry. This sample has some 920,000 distinct CDR3 sequences, with more than 25% found just once. This clonotype came up a few times. Its antigen remains unknown. This CDR3 has 15 residues. From germline, CDR1 is SGHAT and CDR2 FQNNGV. The V end was cut by 4 bases, the J end by 2 bases, with 14 bases between. Sequenced material: cultured CD8+ T cells from PBMCs, taken from culture after CMV antigen stimulation. The rearrangement links TRBV11-2 to TRBJ1-2; D perhaps matches TRBD1 (6 bases). The receptor comes from a human donor in good health (CMV status not recorded). Some clones in this sample may be carry-over from other donors' samples. CDR3 nucleotides: TGTGCCAGCAGCTCGGGACACCTCGTCAACTATGGCTACACCTTC. It codes for CASSSGHLVNYGYTF.